This T cell receptor beta chain stems from a study of identical twins. TCRdb reprocessed the 5' RACE reads with MiXCR, giving one entry per CDR3 protein. The table has about 700,000 distinct CDR3 sequences, roughly 6% seen once. The V and J ends lost 0 bases and 6 bases respectively, with 15 bases between them. The CDR3 is 15 amino acids. Germline CDR1 SGHRS, CDR2 YFSETQ. This clonotype was seen more than once but under ten times. This clonotype was sampled from a man between 18 and 35 years old in good health. Sequencing was done on a sample of naive T cells sorted from blood. J is TRBJ1-2 and V is TRBV5-1; D not resolved. The CDR3 sequence is CASSLGAVIRDGYTF. In nucleotides, the CDR3 is TGCGCCAGCAGCTTGGGGGCCGTCATCCGGGATGGCTACACCTTC.